The present T cell receptor beta chain was sequenced within a study of T cell repertoires in cytomegalovirus infection. Study in general: Newly reported HLA-C-restricted and thoroughly characterized HLA-B-restricted CMV epitopes were employed.

As concerns this clonotype: What it binds is unknown.

TCRdb re-analysed the reads in MiXCR, keeping a single row per CDR3 protein. The repertoire holds some 800,000 distinct CDR3 sequences, with 32% as singletons. The V gene lost 2 bases and the J gene lost 0 bases, with 10 bases spanning the gap. The CDR3 has 16 amino acids. Germline V lookup: CDR1 MNHEY, CDR2 SVGAGI. The receptor comes from a human donor in good health (CMV status not recorded). Some clones in this sample may be carry-over from other donors' samples. This chain links TRBV6-5 with TRBJ1-4; the D is unclear. The sample in question was cultured CD8+ T cells from PBMCs, obtained from culture after CMV antigen stimulation. CDR3 sequence (DNA): TGTGCCAGCAGTTACAGGGCGCTGGCAACTAATGAAAAACTGTTTTTT. This sequence encodes CASSYRALATNEKLFF.